The sample holds one count of the clone carrying this T cell receptor beta chain. Antigen specificity is unknown. MiXCR, run by TCRdb on the reads, gives a single entry per CDR3 protein. The sample has hundreds of thousands of distinct CDR3 sequences, about 31% seen once; the top ten hold around 12%. This sample was taken from a study of T cell repertoires in cytomegalovirus infection. Overall study context: HLA-B-restricted CMV epitopes that are well studied, plus recently identified HLA-C-restricted ones, were used by the study. Indications of both CMV infection and matching HLA type were provided by public TCR beta signatures. Study results and caveats: HLA-C-restricted CMV-specific TCR beta clonotypes were dominant in the ex vivo response. CMV carriers with the relevant HLA were identified by cumulative public TCR beta family frequency.

The ends lost 6 bases at V and 7 bases at J; junction bases unmatched: 9. Germline values: CDR1 LNHDA, CDR2 SQIVND (reference sequence). This CDR3 is 14 amino acids long. This chain links TRBV19 with TRBJ1-2, with 9 positions matching TRBD1. Sequences were derived from cultured CD8+ T cells from PBMCs, sampled from culture after CMV antigen stimulation. The receptor's source is a human donor in good health (CMV status not recorded). Some clones in this sample may be carry-over from other donors' samples. The DNA of the CDR3 is TGTGCCAGTAGCCTTGGACAGGGGACGGCTGGCTACACCTTC. This sequence encodes CASSLGQGTAGYTF.